Below, 24 T cell receptor beta chains from the same sample are listed, as sequenced in a study of cytomegalovirus exposure and HLA in healthy donors. The PCR used 60 Vbeta and 13 Jbeta primers. TCRdb's copy holds only in-frame clones and misses some; the assay was immunoSEQ multiplex PCR. This table has approximately 61,000 clones, approximately 72% appearing once. Sequenced sample: PBMCs. The receptors come from a man over 45 in good health and CMV-seropositive.

The chain uses TRBV28 and TRBJ1-2, with D hard to call. Germline assignment: CDR1 MDHEN and CDR2 SYDVKM. V was clipped by 2 bases and J by 8 bases, with 15 bases between them. This CDR3 is 14 amino acids long. The CDR3 DNA sequence: TGTGCCAGCAGTTTAGTGACCCCCCGAGGAGGCTACACCTTC. It codes for CASSLVTPRGGYTF.

This clone was counted a few times. The rearrangement links TRBV7-9 to TRBJ2-1; a weak D match, TRBD2 (6 bases). Trimming cost V 1 base and J 10 bases, with 14 bases left between them. The length of the CDR3 is 14 residues. Germline V gives CDR1 SEHNR, CDR2 FQNEAQ (reference sequence). The CDR3 sequence is CASSLGLGNPEQFF. The CDR3, as DNA: TGTGCCAGCAGCTTAGGACTAGGCAATCCGGAGCAGTTCTTC. Together with reference TRBV7-9 and TRBJ2-1, the CDR3 gives the full variable domain: DTGVSQNPRHKITKRGQNVTFRCDPISEHNRLYWYRQTLGQGPEFLTYFQNEAQLEKSRLLSDRFSAERPKGSFSTLEIQRTEQGDSAMYLCASSLGLGNPEQFFGPGTRLTVL.

The rearrangement links TRBV30 to TRBJ2-2; D remains unclear. There are 12 residues in the CDR3. Germline CDR1 is GTSNPN and CDR2 is SVGIG (reference sequence). V was trimmed by 4 bases and J by 0 bases, leaving 3 bases between them. CDR3 bases: TGTGCCTGGAACACGAACACCGGGGAGCTGTTTTTT. Its translation is CAWNTNTGELFF.

The V gene is TRBV13, the J gene TRBJ1-1; no firm D call. The CDR3 has 18 amino acids. Germline loops: CDR1 PRHDT, CDR2 FYEKMQ (reference sequence). The V gene lost 5 bases and the J gene lost 5 bases, with 27 bases spanning the gap. For the CDR3, the DNA is TGTGCCAGCAGCCCCTTGGATAAGACTCTAGCGAGGAGTACTGAAGCTTTCTTT. It yields the protein CASSPLDKTLARSTEAFF.

This clone occurred once. The chain joins TRBV28 to TRBJ1-5; 9 bases map to TRBD1. Germline CDR1 is MDHEN and CDR2 is SYDVKM. V trimming: 3 bases; J trimming: 1 base; junction bases outside the gene matches: 13. This CDR3 has 19 amino acids. This CDR3 is CASSFGLSFGTGSNQPQHF. CDR3 DNA sequence: TGTGCCAGCAGTTTTGGGTTAAGCTTTGGGACAGGGAGCAATCAGCCCCAGCATTTT.

This clone turned up a few times. The V and J genes are TRBV27 and TRBJ2-7, with TRBD2 matching over 8 bases. Losses at the gene ends were 5 bases for V and 7 bases for J; bases not matched to a gene: 10. The CDR3 runs to 14 residues. Germline CDR1 MNHEY, CDR2 SMNVEV (reference sequence). Written as DNA, the CDR3 is TGTGCCAGCAGTCTAGCGGGCTTAGGAGGGGAGCAGTACTTC. Translation: CASSLAGLGGEQYF.

The chain uses TRBV30 and TRBJ2-2; 13 positions agree with TRBD2. Germline CDR1 GTSNPN, CDR2 SVGIG (reference sequence). Trimming removed 1 base from V and 6 bases from J; junction bases left unmatched: 5. This CDR3 is 16 amino acids long. This CDR3 reads CAWSAGLAGVAGELFF. Written as DNA, the CDR3 is TGTGCCTGGAGTGCCGGACTAGCGGGAGTAGCCGGGGAGCTGTTTTTT.

In its sample, this clone was seen a few times. The chain employs TRBV15 and TRBJ2-1; 7 bases line up with TRBD2. The length of the CDR3 is 13 residues. Germline loops: CDR1 LNHNV, CDR2 YYDKDF (reference sequence). V shed 6 bases and J 4 bases; nucleotides not matched to a gene: 3. The CDR3, as DNA: TGTGCCACCAGTCGGGAGGTGTACAATGAGCAGTTCTTC. Amino acid sequence: CATSREVYNEQFF. The variable domain in full, completed from reference TRBV15 and TRBJ2-1, reads DAMVIQNPRYQVTQFGKPVTLSCSQTLNHNVMYWYQQKSSQAPKLLFHYYDKDFNNEADTPDNFQSRRPNTSFCFLDIRSPGLGDTAMYLCATSREVYNEQFFGPGTRLTVL.

The chain is built from TRBV29-1 and TRBJ2-3, with a tentative D call TRBD2 (5 bases). Deletions cut 3 bases from V and 8 bases from J, with 15 bases between. The CDR3 loop spans 13 amino acids. Germline V gene sequence: CDR1 SQVTM, CDR2 ANQGSEA. The CDR3 region has the DNA TGCAGCGTTGATTTAGCCGGGATTAGTACGCAGTATTTT. It yields the protein CSVDLAGISTQYF.

To note about this clone: A clone one base away is much larger, so this may be a read error. The chain carries TRBV9 and TRBJ2-7; maybe TRBD1 (6 bases). The CDR3 covers 15 residues. V dropped 4 bases and J dropped 3 bases, with 17 bases sitting between them. Germline-derived CDR1 and CDR2 are SGDLS and YYNGEE. As DNA, the CDR3 is TGTGCCAGCAGCCCCCAGGGGCCCAGCTACTACGAGCAGTACTTC. Residues: CASSPQGPSYYEQYF.

The chain joins TRBV25-1 to TRBJ1-4, with D possibly being TRBD1 (6 bases). The V and J ends lost 1 base and 5 bases respectively, with 11 bases between them. This CDR3 spans 15 amino acids. Looked up from germline, CDR1 is MGHDK and CDR2 is SYGVNS. The CDR3, as DNA: TGTGCCAGCAGTGAATTCAGGGGCACAAATGAAAAACTGTTTTTT. Encoded protein: CASSEFRGTNEKLFF.

As regards this clone: Sequence at one end of the junction differs from germline and may be a read error. Other DNA sequences in this specimen translate into the identical CDR3. The chain recombines TRBV10-3 with TRBJ1-6; D might be TRBD1 (6 bases). The germline V gene encodes CDR1 ENHRY and CDR2 SYGVKD. The CDR3 covers 17 residues. The CDR3 reads CAISESSTGRINSPLHF. Written as DNA, the CDR3 is TGTGCCATCAGTGAGTCATCGACAGGCAGGATAAATTCCCCCCTCCACTTT.

The chain has TRBV5-1 and TRBJ2-7; D call uncertain. The germline CDR1 and CDR2 sequences are SGHRS and YFSETQ. V was shortened by 3 bases and J by 3 bases, with 4 bases between the two germline ends. The CDR3 spans 11 residues. Here the CDR3 DNA reads TGCGCCAGCAGCTCCTACTACGAGCAGTACTTC. Its protein product is CASSSYYEQYF.

The chain has TRBV9 and TRBJ1-1; weak D call: TRBD1 (6 bases). Germline V gene sequence: CDR1 SGDLS, CDR2 YYNGEE. V was shortened by 4 bases and J by 2 bases, with 12 bases between the two germline ends. The CDR3 has 14 amino acids. The CDR3 DNA reads TGTGCCAGCAGCCCAACAGGGTCCAACACTGAAGCTTTCTTT. As protein: CASSPTGSNTEAFF. Full variable domain (remainder filled in from reference TRBV9 and TRBJ1-1): DSGVTQTPKHLITATGQRVTLRCSPRSGDLSVYWYQQSLDQGLQFLIQYYNGEERAKGNILERFSAQQFPDLHSELNLSSLELGDSALYFCASSPTGSNTEAFFGQGTRLTVV.

The chain links TRBV7-3 to TRBJ2-5, with TRBD2 identical over 8 bases. V lost 1 base to trimming and J lost 2 bases; unmatched junction nucleotides: 6. This CDR3 comprises 16 residues. Germline values: CDR1 SGHTA, CDR2 FQGTGA. The CDR3 protein is CASSLNSGVGQETQYF. CDR3 bases: TGTGCCAGCAGCTTAAATAGCGGGGTAGGGCAAGAGACCCAGTACTTC.

V is TRBV9 and J is TRBJ1-2; 7 bases match TRBD1. CDR3 length: 14 amino acids. Germline CDR1 SGDLS, CDR2 YYNGEE. The J segment lost 4 bases and the V segment lost 5 bases, leaving 8 bases of the junction unmatched. This CDR3 is CASRTGTSRYGYTF. Here the CDR3 DNA reads TGTGCCAGCAGGACAGGGACCAGCCGCTATGGCTACACCTTC.

The rearrangement uses TRBV4-2 and TRBJ2-5; TRBD2 aligns across 16 bases. V dropped 4 bases and J dropped 4; count of bases not matched to a gene: 18. This CDR3 region has 21 residues. CDR1 is LGHNA and CDR2 is YNFKEQ in the germline V gene. CDR3 bases: TGTGCCAGCAGCCGGACCGGGACTAGCGGGGGGGCGGGGTTCGAGGGAGAGACCCAGTACTTC. It translates to CASSRTGTSGGAGFEGETQYF.

This chain uses TRBV4-2 with TRBJ2-3, with TRBD1 matching 8 bases. Germline loops: CDR1 LGHNA, CDR2 YNFKEQ. The ends lost 0 bases at V and 5 bases at J; junction bases unmatched: 4. The CDR3 loop spans 15 amino acids. CDR3 sequence reads: CASSQDRQGQDTQYF. CDR3 coding DNA: TGTGCCAGCAGCCAAGACCGACAGGGGCAAGATACGCAGTATTTT.

The chain recombines TRBV7-3 with TRBJ2-1, with D possibly TRBD2 on 6 matching bases. The CDR3 covers 17 residues. The germline CDR1 and CDR2 sequences are SGHTA and FQGTGA. V lost 4 bases to trimming and J lost 1 base, with 17 bases between them. The CDR3 DNA is TGTGCCAGCAGCTCAACGGCTGCGGGATTGTCCTACAATGAGCAGTTCTTC. Its translation: CASSSTAAGLSYNEQFF.

This clone was observed a few times. This chain joins TRBV27 and TRBJ1-2; 7 bases are shared with TRBD1. Trimming took 3 bases from V and 2 from J; bases not matched to a gene: 0. The CDR3 has 13 amino acids. The germline V gene has CDR1 MNHEY and CDR2 SMNVEV (reference sequence). The CDR3 is CASSFRGNYGYTF. The CDR3 DNA reads TGTGCCAGCAGTTTCAGGGGGAACTATGGCTACACCTTC.

The CDR3 DNA sequence: TGTGCCAGCACTGACAGGGGCAAGGGTGAGCAGTTCTTC. This gives the protein CASTDRGKGEQFF. This sequence joins TRBV28 and TRBJ2-1, with 8 positions matching TRBD1. Germline values: CDR1 MDHEN, CDR2 SYDVKM. Germline trimming cut 7 bases from V and 9 bases from J; bases unmatched to any gene: 8. The CDR3 consists of 13 residues.

The chain links TRBV5-5 to TRBJ1-2; D remains ambiguous. There are 12 residues in the CDR3. CDR1 and CDR2 (germline): SGHKS, YYEKEE (reference sequence). Trimming stripped 4 bases from V and 4 bases from J, with 8 bases between. The CDR3 sequence is CASSNTSYGYTF. DNA for the CDR3: TGTGCCAGCAGCAATACATCCTATGGCTACACCTTC.

In the case of this clone: A far larger clone is just one base off, so this is likely a read error. Distinct nucleotide sequences in the sample also encode this CDR3. The J gene is TRBJ2-1, the V gene TRBV4-3; D not resolved. Germline V gene data show CDR1 as LGHNA and CDR2 as YSLEER. The CDR3 is made up of 17 amino acids. The DNA of the CDR3 is TGCGCTAGCAGCCAAGATATGATCGTACTCATCTACAATGAGCAGTTCTTC. As protein: CASSQDMIVLIYNEQFF.

The chain uses TRBV6-5 and TRBJ1-2, with TRBD1 identical over 11 bases. The CDR3 sequence is 14 residues long. With V trimmed by 7 bases and J by 5 bases, 6 bases remained unmatched. Per germline, CDR1 MNHEY and CDR2 SVGAGI. DNA for the CDR3: TGTGCCAGCACCGGGACAGGGGGAGGGTATGGCTACACCTTC. Residues: CASTGTGGGYGYTF.